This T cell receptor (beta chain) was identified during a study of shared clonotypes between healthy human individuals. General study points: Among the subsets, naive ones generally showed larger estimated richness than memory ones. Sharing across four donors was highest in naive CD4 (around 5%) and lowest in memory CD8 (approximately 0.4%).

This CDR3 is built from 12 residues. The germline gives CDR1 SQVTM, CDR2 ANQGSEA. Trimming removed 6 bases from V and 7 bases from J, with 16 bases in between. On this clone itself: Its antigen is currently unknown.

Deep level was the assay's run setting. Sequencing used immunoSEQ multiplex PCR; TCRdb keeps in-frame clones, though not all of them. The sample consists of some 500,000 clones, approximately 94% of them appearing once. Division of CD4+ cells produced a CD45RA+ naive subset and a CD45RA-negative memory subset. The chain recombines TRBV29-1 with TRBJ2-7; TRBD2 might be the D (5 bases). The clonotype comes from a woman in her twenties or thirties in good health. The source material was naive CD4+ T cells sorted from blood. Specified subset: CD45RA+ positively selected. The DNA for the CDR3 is TGCAGCGTCGCGAGGGATTTGAATGAGCAGTACTTC. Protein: CSVARDLNEQYF.